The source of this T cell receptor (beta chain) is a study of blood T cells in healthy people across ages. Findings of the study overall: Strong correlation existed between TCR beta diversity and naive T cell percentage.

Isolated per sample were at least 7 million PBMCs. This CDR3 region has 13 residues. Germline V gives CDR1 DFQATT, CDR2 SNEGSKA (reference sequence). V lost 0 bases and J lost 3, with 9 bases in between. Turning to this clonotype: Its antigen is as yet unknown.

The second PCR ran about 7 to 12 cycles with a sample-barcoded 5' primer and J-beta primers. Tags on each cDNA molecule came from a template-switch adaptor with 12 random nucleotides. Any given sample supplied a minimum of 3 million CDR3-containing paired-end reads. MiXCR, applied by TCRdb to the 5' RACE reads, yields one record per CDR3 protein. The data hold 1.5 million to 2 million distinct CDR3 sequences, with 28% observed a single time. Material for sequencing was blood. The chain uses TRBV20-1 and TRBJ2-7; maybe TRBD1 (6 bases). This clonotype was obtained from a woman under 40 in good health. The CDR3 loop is CSARDLQGYEQYF. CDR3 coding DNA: TGCAGTGCTAGAGACCTACAGGGCTACGAGCAGTACTTC.